The rows below give T cell receptor beta chains drawn from one sample of a study of early stage breast cancer tumors. Sequenced by immunoSEQ multiplex PCR; TCRdb stores in-frame clones only, minus some. Of about 6,000 clones in the sample, roughly 80% were seen once. Material: normal breast tissue next to the tumor. These receptors all stem from a person aged 70 to 85 with breast cancer. Both conserved end residues are trimmed from each CDR3. Each record gives: V gene, CDR3 protein.

TRBV27 | ASSLSRGDLEAF
TRBV15 | ATSRVSGKSSYEQY
TRBV10-3 | AISEGGNYGYT
TRBV7-2 | ASRNLAGGPHEQY
TRBV6-5 | ASSYSQGLYGYT
TRBV19 | ASSISGGRGYNEQF
TRBV7-9 | ASSPIPSTAARNTIY
TRBV30 | ACTRTGGFGENGYT
TRBV19 | ASSPGLSNYGYT
TRBV5-1 | ASSLAAGSGASVLT
TRBV27 | ASKARQGGYEQY
TRBV11-2 | ASSLVVAGARHHEQY
TRBV5-1 | ASSQTDNTEAF
TRBV7-8 | ASSLDPAGSTDTQY
TRBV19 | ARTGLGYGYT
TRBV10-2 | ASSERTGLNSPLH
TRBV15 | ATSRDGRGPYEQY
TRBV5-4 | ASSPGTETQY
TRBV15 | ATSRDRGISNEKLF
TRBV11-2 | ASSLGLGGGQGSEQY
TRBV9 | ASSVDSGSKYEQY
TRBV27 | ASSFRQGRETQY
TRBV2 | ASSGSLITGELF